This section outlines one T cell receptor beta chain sequence together with its context. Some clones are missing from TCRdb's copy, which holds only in-frame ones; the method was immunoSEQ multiplex PCR. This sample has about 170,000 clones, with around 93% found just once. These data come from a study of control samples from healthy donors and cancer patients. This CDR3 has 14 residues. The germline CDR1 and CDR2 sequences are MGHRA and YSYEKL. V gave up 7 bases and J gave up 7 bases, with 19 bases separating them. Specimen: blood. This chain connects TRBV4-1 to TRBJ1-2; D perhaps matches TRBD1 (5 bases). The clonotype comes from a woman in her sixties or seventies in good health. The CDR3 region is CASTPGRGNVGYTF. CDR3 nucleotides: TGCGCCAGCACTCCTGGTCGGGGGAATGTTGGCTACACCTTC.